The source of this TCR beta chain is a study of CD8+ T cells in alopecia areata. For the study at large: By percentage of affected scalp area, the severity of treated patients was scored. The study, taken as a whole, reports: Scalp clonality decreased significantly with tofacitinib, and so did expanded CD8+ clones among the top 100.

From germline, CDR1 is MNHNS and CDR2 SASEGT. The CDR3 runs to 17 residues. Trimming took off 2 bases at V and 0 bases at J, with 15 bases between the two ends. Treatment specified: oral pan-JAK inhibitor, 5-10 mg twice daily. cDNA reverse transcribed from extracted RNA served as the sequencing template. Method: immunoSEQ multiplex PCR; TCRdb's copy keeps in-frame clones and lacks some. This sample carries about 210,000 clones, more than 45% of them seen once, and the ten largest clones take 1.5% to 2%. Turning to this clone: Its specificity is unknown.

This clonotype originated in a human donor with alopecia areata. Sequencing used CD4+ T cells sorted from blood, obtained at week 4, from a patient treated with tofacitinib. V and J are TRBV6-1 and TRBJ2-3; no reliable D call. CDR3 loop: CASSENPSGTSTDTQYF. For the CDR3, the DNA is TGTGCCAGCAGTGAAAACCCCTCAGGTACTAGCACAGATACGCAGTATTTT.